The rows below give T cell receptor beta chains drawn from one sample of a study of T cell changes during pregnancy in multiple sclerosis. Produced via immunoSEQ multiplex PCR; TCRdb's table is partial and in-frame only. Found here are tens of thousands of clones, around 90% of them singletons; the top ten hold 0.21%. The sample here was CD4+ T cells from peripheral blood mononuclear cells, taken before pregnancy. Every receptor here comes from a female donor with multiple sclerosis, enrolled in a pregnancy study. CDR3s leave out the opening cysteine and the closing phenylalanine or tryptophan. D genes are given only for firm matches.

J | V | D | CDR3
TRBJ2-7 | TRBV27 | TRBD1 | ASSALGQGPSYEQY
TRBJ2-7 | TRBV5-6 | TRBD1 | ASSLPDRVTYEQY
TRBJ2-7 | TRBV7-9 | . | ASSFSDRRLGGQY
TRBJ1-1 | TRBV5-1 | TRBD1 | ASSFRQGRDTEAF
TRBJ2-7 | TRBV2 | TRBD1 | ASSLQGASYEQY
TRBJ2-7 | TRBV6-5 | . | ASRHYKGKRDEQY
TRBJ2-1 | TRBV5-6 | TRBD1 | ASSLDGQGHEQF
TRBJ2-1 | TRBV5-1 | TRBD2 | ASSIPMGLAGHNEQF
TRBJ1-2 | TRBV11-2 | TRBD1 | ASSLDRGRLVYGYT
TRBJ2-5 | TRBV25-1 | . | ASSASPDSVGTQY
TRBJ1-1 | TRBV19 | TRBD1 | ASSRGTGGAGNTEAF
TRBJ1-4 | TRBV7-9 | TRBD1 | ASSFTGGNEKLF
TRBJ1-5 | TRBV28 | . | ASTTGGDLQPQH
TRBJ1-1 | TRBV10-3 | TRBD1 | AISATGTGDTEAF
TRBJ1-1 | TRBV18 | . | ASSPVGTANTEAF
TRBJ1-2 | TRBV4-2 | . | ASSQVAQDYGYT
TRBJ1-4 | TRBV5-1 | TRBD1 | ASSLQGANEKLF
TRBJ2-2 | TRBV2 | TRBD2 | ASSEIRLAGENTGELF
TRBJ1-1 | TRBV5-1 | . | ASSLGQGSNTEAF
TRBJ1-2 | TRBV5-3 | . | ARSFSWRGYT
TRBJ2-7 | TRBV7-3 | . | ASSLGGPAKQY
TRBJ1-1 | TRBV9 | . | ASSVKQGTEAF
TRBJ2-7 | TRBV5-4 | TRBD2 | ASSLDPGGIAYEQY
TRBJ1-5 | TRBV2 | TRBD1 | ASSAGGGRAQH
TRBJ2-1 | TRBV6-4 | TRBD1 | ASSVGTGSYNEQF
TRBJ2-5 | TRBV18 | TRBD2 | ASSPRGLAEETQY
TRBJ1-3 | TRBV5-1 | . | ASSLGDRAPGNTIY
TRBJ1-2 | TRBV25-1 | TRBD1 | ASSLGGQYGYT
TRBJ1-2 | TRBV4-2 | TRBD1 | ASSQGTGSNYGYT
TRBJ2-1 | TRBV29-1 | TRBD2 | SAAKAGGPYEQF
TRBJ1-3 | TRBV13 | . | ASSLEAGSGNTIY
TRBJ1-1 | TRBV5-1 | TRBD1 | ASSLGTGVGTEAF
TRBJ2-7 | TRBV30 | . | AWSGVNEQY
TRBJ2-5 | TRBV7-9 | . | ASSSYRYQETQY
TRBJ2-6 | TRBV10-3 | . | AISGTQVSGANVLT
TRBJ2-1 | TRBV28 | . | ASSFGGSQDNEQF
TRBJ2-3 | TRBV27 | . | ASSRWESTDTQY
TRBJ2-1 | TRBV10-3 | . | AISESTRRNEQF
TRBJ1-1 | TRBV2 | . | ASSGGNTEAF
TRBJ1-6 | TRBV9 | . | ASSVTDSHSPLH
TRBJ1-6 | TRBV5-1 | TRBD1 | ASSFGQGALGSPLH
TRBJ2-7 | TRBV21-1 | . | ASSGLAGETGEQY
TRBJ1-2 | TRBV4-1 | . | ASSQDLGTLYGYT
TRBJ2-3 | TRBV7-9 | TRBD1 | ASSLVQGAWDTQY